What follows are 28 T cell receptor beta chains derived from one specimen sequenced in a study of cytotoxic CD8 clonotypes in ibrutinib-treated CLL. This table comes from immunoSEQ multiplex PCR, and its TCRdb copy is limited to in-frame clones, with some not included. The sample shows some 200,000 clones, more than 75% of them seen only once. The sample here was PBMCs, taken after 12 months of ibrutinib treatment. The receptors here all came from a human donor with chronic lymphocytic leukemia.

This clone was counted between two and nine times. This rearrangement joins TRBV10-3 to TRBJ1-2, with TRBD1 matching over 8 bases. The V and J ends lost 8 bases and 4 bases, in that order; junction bases with no gene match: 3. The CDR3 spans 12 residues. Germline values: CDR1 ENHRY, CDR2 SYGVKD. This CDR3 is CAIQGQVYGYTF. CDR3 coding DNA: TGTGCCATCCAGGGACAGGTCTATGGCTACACCTTC.

The chain is built from TRBV5-1 and TRBJ1-3; TRBD1 agrees at 8 bases. After removal of 1 base from V and 0 bases from J, the junction contained 0 bases not matched to a gene. The CDR3 runs 15 residues. Germline V gene sequence: CDR1 SGHRS, CDR2 YFSETQ. The CDR3 nucleotides are TGCGCCAGCAGCTTGACAGGGGGCTCTGGAAACACCATATATTTT. Amino acid sequence: CASSLTGGSGNTIYF.

The chain links TRBV2 to TRBJ1-5; D is unresolved. V was cut by 3 bases and J by 2 bases, with 11 bases left in between. Germline V CDR1 and CDR2: SNHLY, FYNNEI. This CDR3 has 15 residues. The CDR3 DNA follows: TGTGCCAGCAGTGAGATCCCCGGAGGCAATCAGCCCCAGCATTTT. Protein sequence: CASSEIPGGNQPQHF.

The V gene is TRBV13, the J gene TRBJ2-7; D perhaps matches TRBD2 (5 bases). V shed 4 bases and J shed 6 bases, with 10 bases lying between them. CDR3 size: 12 residues. Germline V CDR1 and CDR2: PRHDT, FYEKMQ (reference sequence). The CDR3 reads CASSSGVVEQYF. The CDR3 nucleotides are TGTGCCAGCAGCTCCGGGGTGGTCGAGCAGTACTTC.

This clone is categorized as medium-sized. The chain combines TRBV11-2 with TRBJ1-2, with D possibly TRBD1 on 6 matching bases. The germline V and J ends were trimmed by 4 bases and 4 bases, with 19 bases remaining between them. Germline CDR1 SGHAT, CDR2 FQNNGV. This CDR3 has 16 residues. CDR3 nucleotide sequence: TGTGCCAGCAGCTCACCTCGGACAGTAGGGTTCTATGGCTACACCTTC. It is translated as CASSSPRTVGFYGYTF.

The gene calls are TRBV19 and TRBJ2-5; D possibly corresponds to TRBD1 (6 bases). CDR3 size: 15 residues. The V gene lost 1 base and the J gene lost 7 bases, with 16 bases spanning the gap. CDR1 is LNHDA and CDR2 is SQIVND in the germline V gene (reference sequence). CDR3 DNA: TGTGCCAGTAGTATAGGGCAGGGGCAGGGAAGGACCCAGTACTTC. Translating it yields CASSIGQGQGRTQYF.

V usage is TRBV6-4 and J usage is TRBJ1-1; no reliable D call. CDR3 length equals 13 residues. Looked up from germline, CDR1 is MRHNA and CDR2 is SNTAGT. Trimming took off 4 bases at V and 6 bases at J, with 12 bases between the two ends. The CDR3, as DNA: TGTGCCAGCAGTGTCGGCGGTGGGGCTGAAGCTTTCTTT. Translating gives CASSVGGGAEAFF.

The V call is TRBV5-1, the J call TRBJ2-3, with a possible D match to TRBD2 (6 bases). Germline CDR1 is SGHRS and CDR2 is YFSETQ. Trimming removed 4 bases at V and 4 bases at J, with 13 bases between. The CDR3 contains 14 residues. CDR3 nucleotides: TGCGCCAGCAGCCCGGACGGGGGTTCAGATACGCAGTATTTT. Amino acids: CASSPDGGSDTQYF.

This rearrangement joins TRBV27 to TRBJ2-3; TRBD1 is a possible D gene (5 bases). CDR1 and CDR2 (germline): MNHEY, SMNVEV (reference sequence). The ends were cut back, 2 bases at V and 3 bases at J, with 9 bases in the middle. The CDR3 is 14 amino acids. The CDR3 nucleotides are TGTGCCAGCAGTTTACAGGGCACTACAGATACGCAGTATTTT. Its protein is CASSLQGTTDTQYF.

The chain joins TRBV6-1 to TRBJ2-7; no reliable D call. Germline CDR1 reads MNHNS; CDR2 reads SASEGT. The CDR3 covers 12 residues. V was pared by 2 bases and J by 3 bases, with 5 bases between. CDR3 nucleotide sequence: TGTGCCAGCAGTGAAAGGGACTACGAGCAGTACTTC. Translated, it gives CASSERDYEQYF.

The chain is built from TRBV7-8 and TRBJ2-7; D not certain. CDR3 size: 14 residues. V dropped 5 bases and J dropped 0 bases, with 11 bases sitting between them. Germline V gene sequence: CDR1 SGHVS, CDR2 FQNEAQ. The CDR3 DNA reads TGTGCCAGCAGCACCCCGGCGGTCTCCTACGAGCAGTACTTC. It yields the protein CASSTPAVSYEQYF.

V gene TRBV5-1 combines with J gene TRBJ1-3, with D perhaps TRBD1 (6 bases). Trimming left V 3 bases short and J 2 bases short, with 15 bases between. The CDR3 sequence is 16 residues long. The germline V gene encodes CDR1 SGHRS and CDR2 YFSETQ. The CDR3 here is CASSSQTGLAGNTIYF. CDR3 coding DNA: TGCGCCAGCAGCTCTCAGACAGGTTTGGCTGGAAACACCATATATTTT.

This clone was recorded only once. The chain couples TRBV27 to TRBJ2-7, with 9 nucleotides matching TRBD2. The V gene's germline CDR1 is MNHEY and CDR2 SMNVEV (reference sequence). V trimming: 7 bases; J trimming: 5 bases; junction bases outside the gene matches: 12. There are 15 residues in the CDR3. CDR3 coding DNA: TGTGCCAGCACCTCCTATGATAGCGGGAGACACGAGCAGTACTTC. It yields the protein CASTSYDSGRHEQYF.

The rearrangement links TRBV6-6 to TRBJ2-1; a possible D gene is TRBD2 (7 bases). Germline V gene sequence: CDR1 MNHNY, CDR2 SVGAGI (reference sequence). With 5 bases removed from V and 6 bases from J, the gap between germline ends came to 14 bases. The CDR3 runs 14 residues. Here the CDR3 DNA reads TGTGCCAGCAGTATTCGGGGGGCTTTCAATGAGCAGTTCTTC. This gives the protein CASSIRGAFNEQFF.

The J gene is TRBJ2-2, the V gene TRBV5-3; no definite D call. TRBV5-3 counts as an open reading frame of uncertain function. V was trimmed by 7 bases and J by 9 bases, leaving 22 bases between them. The CDR3 is made up of 15 amino acids. The CDR3 is CARGSTQAPDRELFF. The CDR3 region has the DNA TGTGCCAGAGGCAGCACCCAGGCACCCGACAGGGAGCTGTTTTTT.

The V and J genes are TRBV29-1 and TRBJ2-7; D possibly corresponds to TRBD1 (7 bases). The CDR3 loop spans 13 amino acids. V was pared by 5 bases and J by 6 bases, with 17 bases between. Germline-derived CDR1 and CDR2 are SQVTM and ANQGSEA. The CDR3 is CSVRLRGTPEQYF. The CDR3 DNA is TGCAGCGTTAGGCTCAGGGGGACTCCCGAGCAGTACTTC.

The V gene is TRBV18, the J gene TRBJ1-5; 7 bases align to TRBD1. The germline CDR1 and CDR2 sequences are KGHSH and LQKENI. The V and J ends lost 2 bases and 7 bases, in that order; junction bases with no gene match: 5. There are 14 residues in the CDR3. CDR3: CASSPTGAGQPQHF. The DNA for the CDR3 is TGTGCCAGCTCACCAACAGGGGCTGGACAGCCCCAGCATTTT.

This clone was detected only once. The chain joins TRBV25-1 to TRBJ1-2; D gene unclear. The CDR3 consists of 12 residues. Germline V gives CDR1 MGHDK, CDR2 SYGVNS. Trimming took off 5 bases at V and 7 bases at J, with 11 bases between the two ends. The DNA for the CDR3 is TGTGCCAGCAGTCCCTCAGAGGGTGGCTACACCTTC. As protein: CASSPSEGGYTF.

The J gene is TRBJ2-3, the V gene TRBV2; D not certain. The CDR3 runs to 15 residues. The V end was cut by 4 bases, the J end by 1 base, with 12 bases between. The germline gives CDR1 SNHLY, CDR2 FYNNEI. The DNA of the CDR3 is TGTGCCAGCAGTGTAGAAGGGTTGGGCACAGATACGCAGTATTTT. The encoded protein is CASSVEGLGTDTQYF.

The chain couples TRBV29-1 to TRBJ2-3, with 8 positions matching TRBD1. The V and J ends lost 6 bases and 0 bases, in that order; junction bases with no gene match: 8. The CDR3 runs to 15 residues. Germline CDR1 SQVTM, CDR2 ANQGSEA. CDR3 protein: CSVTDRGGSTDTQYF. In nucleotides, the CDR3 is TGCAGCGTAACCGACAGGGGTGGGAGCACAGATACGCAGTATTTT.

The chain joins TRBV12-5 to TRBJ2-1; the D is unclear. The CDR3 runs 16 residues. Trimming left V 1 base short and J 1 base short, with 11 bases between. CDR1 and CDR2 from the germline V gene are LGHNT and FRNRAP. CDR3 in DNA: TGTGCTAGTGGTTTGGGAGACACTCTATCCTACAATGAGCAGTTCTTC. Protein product: CASGLGDTLSYNEQFF.

Regarding this clone: At one end the junction does not follow the germline gene, possibly because of a read error. The chain is built from TRBV7-7 and TRBJ2-7, with 11 positions matching TRBD2. Germline V gene data show CDR1 as SSHAT and CDR2 as FNYEAQ (reference sequence). This CDR3 has 16 residues. The CDR3 DNA reads TGTGCTAGCAGCTTACTGGGACTAGCGGCCTCCTACGAGCAGTACTTC. Translation gives CASSLLGLAASYEQYF.

This clone has a single count. The chain recombines TRBV27 with TRBJ1-1; D perhaps matches TRBD1 (5 bases). Germline V CDR1 and CDR2: MNHEY, SMNVEV (reference sequence). The V end lost 5 bases, the J end lost 0 bases, and 7 bases lay between the germline ends. The CDR3 consists of 13 residues. CDR3 DNA: TGTGCCAGCAGTGGGGGGGTGAACACTGAAGCTTTCTTT. It codes for CASSGGVNTEAFF.

V and J are TRBV6-5 and TRBJ2-1; D is possibly TRBD1 (6 bases). The CDR3 has 14 residues. Germline-derived CDR1 and CDR2 are MNHEY and SVGAGI. Trimming removed 2 bases from V and 9 bases from J, with 14 bases in between. This CDR3 reads CASSYGRQQGEQFF. The DNA of the CDR3 is TGTGCCAGCAGTTACGGACGGCAACAGGGTGAGCAGTTCTTC.

This clone was counted only a few times. CDR3 sequence (DNA): TGTGCCAGCAGCCTCGCAGGACCCCTAATGGATACGCAGTATTTT. Translated, it gives CASSLAGPLMDTQYF. The rearrangement uses TRBV5-8 and TRBJ2-3; no reliable D call. The ends were cut back, 4 bases at V and 6 bases at J, with 18 bases in the middle. This CDR3 is built from 15 residues. Germline V gives CDR1 SGHTS, CDR2 YDEGEE.

This clone appeared a single time. The chain employs TRBV19 and TRBJ2-3; TRBD2 is a possible D gene (6 bases). This CDR3 is built from 14 residues. The germline V and J ends were trimmed by 8 bases and 0 bases, with 12 bases remaining between them. The germline CDR1 and CDR2 sequences are LNHDA and SQIVND (reference sequence). The DNA of the CDR3 is TGTGCCAGTCTAGCGTCTGGCAGCACAGATACGCAGTATTTT. Encoded protein: CASLASGSTDTQYF.

The V and J genes are TRBV5-6 and TRBJ1-1; D uncertain. With 2 bases removed from V and 6 bases from J, the gap between germline ends came to 14 bases. The germline gives CDR1 SGHDT, CDR2 YYEEEE. This CDR3 is 14 amino acids long. CDR3 nucleotide sequence: TGTGCCAGCAGCTTTTTCGGGAGCGGCGCTGAAGCTTTCTTT. Its translation: CASSFFGSGAEAFF.

V and J are TRBV4-1 and TRBJ2-1; 8 bases match TRBD2. Germline CDR1 MGHRA, CDR2 YSYEKL. The CDR3 runs to 15 residues. With 2 bases clipped from V and 8 bases from J, the junction kept 8 bases outside the gene matches. CDR3 sequence reads: CASSQTSGSGDEQFF. DNA for the CDR3: TGCGCCAGCAGCCAAACAAGCGGGAGTGGCGATGAGCAGTTCTTC.